The 12 T cell receptor beta chains below come from one sample, sequenced in a study of tumor-infiltrating lymphocytes in primary liver carcinoma. Constant-region priming of about 500 ng total RNA yielded TCR beta cDNA. TCR beta libraries came from three nested multiplex PCR rounds using slightly modified ARM-PCR. Amplification in the first two PCR rounds was performed using TRBV1-TRBV30 forward primers and a C-beta reverse primer for 10 cycles each. TCRdb analysed the multiplex PCR reads with MiXCR anew, one entry per CDR3 protein. This table has about 200,000 distinct CDR3 sequences, less than 65% appearing once. Unsorted whole blood yielded the blood RNA, and germline DNA was also extracted. Sequencing was done on a sample of peripheral blood. The receptors were gathered from a woman between 55 and 75 years old with primary liver carcinoma and hepatitis B virus infection.

The gene calls are TRBV6-1 and TRBJ2-7, with D possibly matching TRBD2 (5 bases). The germline V gene has CDR1 MNHNS and CDR2 SASEGT. The CDR3 length is 14 residues. Here the CDR3 reads CDNSLTGMTYEQYF. The DNA of the CDR3 is TGTGACAACAGTCTCACGGGAATGACCTACGAGCAGTACTTC.

This clonotype was detected ten times or more. V gene TRBV4-1 combines with J gene TRBJ1-3, with 7 bases lining up with TRBD1. After removal of 0 bases from V and 2 bases from J, the junction contained 4 bases not matched to a gene. The CDR3 is made up of 16 amino acids. Looked up from germline, CDR1 is MGHRA and CDR2 is YSYEKL. The CDR3 sequence is CASSQEDRNTGNTIYF. The CDR3 DNA reads as TGCGCCAGCAGCCAAGAGGACAGGAATACTGGAAACACCATATATTTT.

In this sample, this clonotype turned up many times. The rearrangement links TRBV6-5 to TRBJ2-4; D possibly uses TRBD1 or TRBD2 (6 bases each). The germline CDR1 and CDR2 sequences are MNHEY and SVGAGI. This CDR3 region has 16 residues. V lost 6 bases and J lost 4, with 19 bases in between. DNA for the CDR3: TGTGCCAGCAGCAACGGGGGCAGGGCCGGTAAAAACATTCAGTACTTC. Its translation is CASSNGGRAGKNIQYF.

This clonotype was counted once. At one end the junction does not follow the germline gene, possibly because of a read error. This chain uses TRBV11-2 with TRBJ2-7; D perhaps matches TRBD1 (5 bases). CDR3 length: 14 amino acids. Germline V gene data show CDR1 as SGHAT and CDR2 as FQNNGV. The CDR3 region is CASSSNRRVLEQCF. For the CDR3, the DNA is TGCGCCAGTAGCTCCAACCGCAGGGTTCTCGAGCAGTGCTTC.

A note on this clonotype: One base away lies a much larger clone, so this may be a sequencing read error. This likely comes from a read error, as the CDR3 has no conserved phenylalanine or tryptophan at its end. This chain links TRBV6-5 with TRBJ2-7, with 8 bases identical to TRBD2. Trimming at V came to 5 bases and at J to 0 bases, leaving 6 bases not matched to a gene. CDR1 and CDR2 (germline): MNHEY, SVGAGI. This CDR3 spans 15 amino acids. The CDR3 region is CASSPPGLVSYEQYI. The CDR3 DNA reads TGTGCCAGCAGTCCCCCGGGACTAGTCTCCTACGAGCAGTACATC.

V and J are TRBV5-1 and TRBJ2-1; 9 positions agree with TRBD1. The CDR3 consists of 15 residues. Per germline, CDR1 SGHRS and CDR2 YFSETQ. The V segment lost 0 bases and the J segment 6 bases; nucleotides outside the gene matches: 4. CDR3 in amino acids: CASSLGGTGFNEQFF. CDR3 nucleotide sequence: TGCGCCAGCAGCTTGGGAGGGACAGGGTTCAATGAGCAGTTCTTC.

Points on this clonotype: One junction end disagrees with the germline gene, perhaps due to a read error. V and J are TRBV11-3 and TRBJ2-1; TRBD2 is a possible D gene (6 bases). From germline, CDR1 is SGHNT and CDR2 YENEEA. CDR3 length: 17 amino acids. This CDR3 is CASSLGGAGSSNNEQFF. DNA for the CDR3: TGTGCCAGCAGCTTAGGCGGGGCAGGAAGCTCCAACAATGAGCAGTTCTTC. Full variable domain (remainder filled in from reference TRBV11-3 and TRBJ2-1): EAGVVQSPRYKIIEKKQPVAFWCNPISGHNTLYWYLQNLGQGPELLIRYENEEAVDDSQLPKDRFSAERLKGVDSTLKIQPAELGDSAVYLCASSLGGAGSSNNEQFFGPGTRLTVL.

The chain recombines TRBV12-3 or TRBV12-4 with TRBJ1-6; the D is unclear. The V end was cut by 1 base, the J end by 6 bases, with 7 bases between. The CDR3 totals 14 residues. CDR3 protein: CASSLGPPNSPLHF. The CDR3 nucleotides read TGTGCCAGCAGTTTAGGGCCCCCTAATTCACCCCTCCACTTT.

This clonotype was seen many times. The chain couples TRBV6-1 to TRBJ2-2; possible D gene TRBD1, 6 bases. Germline assignment: CDR1 MNHNS and CDR2 SASEGT. V was trimmed by 7 bases and J by 0 bases, leaving 12 bases between them. The CDR3 covers 15 residues. The CDR3: CASTRTDPNTGELFF. DNA for the CDR3: TGTGCCAGCACTCGGACAGATCCGAACACCGGGGAGCTGTTTTTT.

Note on this clonotype: A read error may explain this, as a much larger clone is one base away. CDR3: CSVVDRYTEAFF. The CDR3 nucleotides read TGCAGCGTTGTGGACAGGTACACTGAAGCTTTCTTT. The chain uses TRBV29-1 and TRBJ1-1; 7 bases are shared with TRBD1. The CDR3 is 12 residues long. Unmatched junction bases numbered 2, after V lost 4 bases and J lost 3 bases. Germline-derived CDR1 and CDR2 are SQVTM and ANQGSEA.

Notes on this clonotype: Compared with germline, one end of the junction differs, possibly owing to a read error. The gene calls are TRBV11-2 and TRBJ2-5; D may be TRBD2 (5 bases). Germline CDR1 reads SGHAT; CDR2 reads FQNNGV. The CDR3 is made up of 16 amino acids. The CDR3 region is CANSYSPGSGRETQYF. As DNA, the CDR3 is TGTGCCAACAGCTACTCCCCTGGTAGTGGGAGAGAGACCCAGTACTTC.

Notes on this clonotype: This sequence may be a read error, since a much larger clone differs from it by one base. This chain joins TRBV11-1 and TRBJ2-7; a weak D match, TRBD1 (5 bases). Germline-derived CDR1 and CDR2 are SGHAT and FQDESV (reference sequence). This CDR3 contains 12 residues. Trimming removed 4 bases at V and 3 bases at J, with 7 bases between. The CDR3 nucleotides read TGTGCCAGCAGCTACGACAGCTACGAGCAGTACTTC. It yields the protein CASSYDSYEQYF.